The T cell receptor (beta chain) described here comes from a study of blood T cell repertoires in COVID-19. Study information: The analysed material was cDNA or gDNA that came from T cells, B-cell-depleted T cells, or PBMCs.

The trim removed 0 bases at V and 4 bases at J, leaving 1 base unmatched. This CDR3 has 14 amino acids. Germline CDR1 MGHRA, CDR2 YSYEKL. The method was immunoSEQ multiplex PCR; TCRdb's version includes in-frame clones alone and lacks a portion of them. The data contain 90,000 to 150,000 clones, 65% to 90% of them singletons. The sample taken for sequencing was peripheral blood. This clonotype was sampled from a man at least 80 years old with acute or convalescent COVID-19. The J gene is TRBJ1-2, the V gene TRBV4-1; 8 bases fit TRBD1. The CDR3, as DNA: TGCGCCAGCAGCCAAGATACAGGGGGCTATGGCTACACCTTC. This translates into CASSQDTGGYGYTF.